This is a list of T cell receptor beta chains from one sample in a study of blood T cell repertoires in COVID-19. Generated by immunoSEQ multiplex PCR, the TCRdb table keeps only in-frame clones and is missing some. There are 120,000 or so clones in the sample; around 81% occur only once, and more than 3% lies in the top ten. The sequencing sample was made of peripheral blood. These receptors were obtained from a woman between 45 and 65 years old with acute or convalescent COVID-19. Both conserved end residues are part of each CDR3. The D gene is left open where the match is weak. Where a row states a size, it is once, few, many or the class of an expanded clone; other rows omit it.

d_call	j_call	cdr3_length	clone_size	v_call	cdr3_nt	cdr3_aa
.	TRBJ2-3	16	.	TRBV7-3	TGTGCCAGCAGTTTAAAGATTGAGGCTGGCACAGATACGCAGTATTTT	CASSLKIEAGTDTQYF
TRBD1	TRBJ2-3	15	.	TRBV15	TGTGCCACCAGCACCTTGGACAGGGCCACAGATACGCAGTATTTT	CATSTLDRATDTQYF
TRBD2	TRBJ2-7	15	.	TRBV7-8	TGTGCCAGCAGCTTCAAGGAGCGGGGGCCCTACGAGCAGTACTTC	CASSFKERGPYEQYF
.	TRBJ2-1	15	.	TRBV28	TGTGCCAGCAGTTTAGGTAGTCAGGGCAGCGATGAGCAGTTCTTC	CASSLGSQGSDEQFF
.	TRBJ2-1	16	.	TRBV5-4	TGTGCCAGCAGCAGTTGGAAGAGGGTTGACTACAATGAGCAGTTCTTC	CASSSWKRVDYNEQFF
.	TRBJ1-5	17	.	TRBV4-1	TGCGCCAGCAGCCATGCCCAAACTCCCGGTGAGGATCAGCCCCAGCATTTT	CASSHAQTPGEDQPQHF
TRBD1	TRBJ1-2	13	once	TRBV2	TGTGCCAGCATCTTAGGACAGGAGTATGGCTACACCTTC	CASILGQEYGYTF
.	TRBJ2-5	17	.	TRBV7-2	TGTGCCAGCAGCCCCCTAGTTCGGACAGACGGAGTAGAGACCCAGTACTTC	CASSPLVRTDGVETQYF
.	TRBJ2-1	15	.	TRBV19	TGTGCCAGTAGTATAGGGACAGCCATCTACAATGAGCAGTTCTTC	CASSIGTAIYNEQFF
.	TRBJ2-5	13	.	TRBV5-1	TGCGCCAGCAGCCCAGGGTACCAAGAGACCCAGTACTTC	CASSPGYQETQYF
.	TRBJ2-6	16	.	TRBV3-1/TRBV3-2	TGTGCCAGCAGCCGAGAACCAGGGACTGGGGCCAACGTCCTGACTTTC	CASSREPGTGANVLTF
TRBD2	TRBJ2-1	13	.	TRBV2	TGTGCCAGCAGACTAGCGACCCCAAATGAGCAGTTCTTC	CASRLATPNEQFF
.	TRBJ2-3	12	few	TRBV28	TGTGCCAGCAGTAAGAGGGAGTGGGCGCAGTATTTT	CASSKREWAQYF
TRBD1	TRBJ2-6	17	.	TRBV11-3	TGTGCCAGCAGCCTAGGGACAGGGGAGTCGGGGGCCAACGTCCTGACTTTC	CASSLGTGESGANVLTF
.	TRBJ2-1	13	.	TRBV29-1	TGCAGCGCTGCGACTGGTCCGGGGAATGAGCAGTTCTTC	CSAATGPGNEQFF
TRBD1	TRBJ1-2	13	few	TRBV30	TGTGCCTGGATCCTACAGGGGAACTATGGCTACACCTTC	CAWILQGNYGYTF
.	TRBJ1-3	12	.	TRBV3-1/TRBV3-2	TGTGCCAGCAGCCAAGGACATGGGACCATATATTTT	CASSQGHGTIYF
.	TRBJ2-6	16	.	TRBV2	TGTGCCAGCAGTGAAGGCTGGCGGTCTGGGGCCAACGTCCTGACTTTC	CASSEGWRSGANVLTF
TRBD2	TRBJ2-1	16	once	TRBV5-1	TGCGCCAGCAGCTTGGGACTAGCGGGGGTGTACAATGAGCAGTTCTTC	CASSLGLAGVYNEQFF
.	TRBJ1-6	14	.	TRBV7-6	TGTGCCAGCAGCCAGGACACCCGCAAGTCACCCCTCCACTTT	CASSQDTRKSPLHF
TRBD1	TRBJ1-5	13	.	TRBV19	TGTGCCAGCCGGACAGGGGACAATCAGCCCCAGCATTTT	CASRTGDNQPQHF
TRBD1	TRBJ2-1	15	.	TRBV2	TGTGCCAGCAGCCCGGGGGGACAGGGTGGGAATGAGCAGTTCTTC	CASSPGGQGGNEQFF
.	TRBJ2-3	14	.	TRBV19	TGTGCCAGTAGTTATCTCAGAAGCACAGATACGCAGTATTTT	CASSYLRSTDTQYF
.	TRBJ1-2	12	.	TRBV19	TGTGCCAGTAGCCCGACTATCTATGGCTACACCTTC	CASSPTIYGYTF
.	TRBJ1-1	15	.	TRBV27	TGTGCCAGCAGCTCTCTGAAACAGCTGAACACTGAAGCTTTCTTT	CASSSLKQLNTEAFF
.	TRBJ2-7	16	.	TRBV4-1	TGCGCCAGCAGCCCGACCCACGGAGGATTCCACTACGAGCAGTACTTC	CASSPTHGGFHYEQYF
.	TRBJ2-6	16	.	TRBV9	TGTGCCAGCAGCGTAGGTAAAGGGGGTGGGGCCAACGTCCTGACTTTC	CASSVGKGGGANVLTF
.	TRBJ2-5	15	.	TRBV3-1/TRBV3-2	TGTGCCAGCAGCCTATCTAGCGTGAGCCCGGAGACCCAGTACTTC	CASSLSSVSPETQYF
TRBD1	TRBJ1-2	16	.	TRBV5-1	TGCGCCAGCTGTCCTATAGAAGGGGGACAGGGGGCAAGCTACACCTTC	CASCPIEGGQGASYTF
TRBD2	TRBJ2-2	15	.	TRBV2	TGTGCCAGCAGAGCCGGGACTAGCGACACCGGGGAGCTGTTTTTT	CASRAGTSDTGELFF
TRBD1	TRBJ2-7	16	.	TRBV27	TGTGCCAGCAGTCCCCGGGTCGGACAGGGGACCTACGAGCAGTACTTC	CASSPRVGQGTYEQYF
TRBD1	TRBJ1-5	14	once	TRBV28	TGTGCCAGCAGTTTAGTGACAGGGTACCAGCCCCAGCATTTT	CASSLVTGYQPQHF
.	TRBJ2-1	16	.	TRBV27	TGTGCCAGCAGTCCCCGCCGGGGTCCCCCCGACAATGAGCAGTTCTTC	CASSPRRGPPDNEQFF
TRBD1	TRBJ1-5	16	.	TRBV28	TGTGCCAGCAGTGTTGCCGGGACAGGGGGCTCTCAGCCCCAGCATTTT	CASSVAGTGGSQPQHF
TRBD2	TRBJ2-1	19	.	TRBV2	TGTGCCAGCAGTGAAGTCTCACCACCGGGGGGGGATTCCTACAATGAGCAGTTCTTC	CASSEVSPPGGDSYNEQFF
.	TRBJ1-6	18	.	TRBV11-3	TGTGCCAGCAGCTTCCCCTTGCGATTAAGCTCCTATAATTCACCCCTCCACTTT	CASSFPLRLSSYNSPLHF
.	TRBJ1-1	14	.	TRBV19	TGTGCCAGTAGTATAGGGCAGATGAACACTGAAGCTTTCTTT	CASSIGQMNTEAFF
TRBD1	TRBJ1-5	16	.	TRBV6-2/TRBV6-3	TGTGCCAGCAGTTTCTCCCAGGGGGCCGGGAATCAGCCCCAGCATTTT	CASSFSQGAGNQPQHF
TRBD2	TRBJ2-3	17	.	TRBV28	TGTGCCAGCAGTCCCCTAGCGGGAGTGTCTAGCACAGATACGCAGTATTTT	CASSPLAGVSSTDTQYF
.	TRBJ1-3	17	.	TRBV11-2	TGTGCCAGCAGCTTAGAGTTGGGGGGACCCTCTGGAAACACCATATATTTT	CASSLELGGPSGNTIYF
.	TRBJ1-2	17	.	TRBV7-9	TGTGCCAGCAGCCCCCCTTCGACAGGCCACCCTAACTATGGCTACACCTTC	CASSPPSTGHPNYGYTF
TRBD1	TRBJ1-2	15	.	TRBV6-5	TGTGCCAGCAGTATCTCCTCCGGGACAGGGTCCGGCTACACCTTC	CASSISSGTGSGYTF
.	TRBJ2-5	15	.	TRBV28	TGTGCCAGCAGTCCCCAAGAGGGTGGGGGGGAGACCCAGTACTTC	CASSPQEGGGETQYF
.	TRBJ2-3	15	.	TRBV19	TGTGCCATCAAAGTGGGGTCCAGGGACACAGATACGCAGTATTTT	CAIKVGSRDTDTQYF
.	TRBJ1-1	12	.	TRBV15	TGTGCCACCAGCGGTGACAGGATTCAAGCTTTCTTT	CATSGDRIQAFF
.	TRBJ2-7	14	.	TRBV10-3	TGTGCCATCAGTGAAGGCGGGACAGCCTACGAGCAGTACTTC	CAISEGGTAYEQYF
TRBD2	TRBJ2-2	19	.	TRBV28	TGTGCCAGCAGTTTTCGACTAGCGGGAGTAATGGTATACACCGGGGAGCTGTTTTTT	CASSFRLAGVMVYTGELFF
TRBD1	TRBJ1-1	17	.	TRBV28	TGTGCCAGCAGTTTCTCGCAGGGGGCCTACAGAAACACTGAAGCTTTCTTT	CASSFSQGAYRNTEAFF